The entry that follows covers one TCR beta chain sequence. Its target is unknown. This sample was included in a study of blood T cells in healthy people across ages. In the study overall: There was about one barcoded beta molecule captured by template switching per two T cells. Study-level results: In long-lived donors, naive CD4+ cell counts and diversity exceeded those of aged donors.

Primed by a sample-barcoded 5' primer and a J-beta primer mix, a second PCR proceeded for 7 to 11 cycles. TCRdb itself ran the 5' RACE reads through MiXCR, one entry per CDR3 protein. The sample records around 670,000 distinct CDR3 sequences, about 30% being singletons. This receptor was obtained from a woman over 75 in good health. Sequenced: blood.

Here the CDR3 reads CASSSMTGKMDTQYF. The CDR3 bases are TGTGCCAGCAGTTCCATGACAGGGAAGATGGATACGCAGTATTTT. The chain carries TRBV28 and TRBJ2-3; 7 bases line up with TRBD1. Trimming at V came to 4 bases and at J to 6 bases, leaving 10 bases not matched to a gene. CDR1 is MDHEN and CDR2 is SYDVKM in the germline V gene. The CDR3 sequence is 15 residues long.